These T cell receptor beta chains were read from a single sample in a study of blood T cell repertoires in COVID-19. Generated by immunoSEQ multiplex PCR, the TCRdb table keeps only in-frame clones and is missing some. The table includes under 100,000 clones, about nine tenths detected once. Sequenced input: peripheral blood. The receptors were gathered from a man between 50 and 59 years old with acute or convalescent COVID-19. CDR3s include the opening cysteine and the closing phenylalanine or tryptophan. D genes are given only for firm matches. Some rows mark clone size as missing; the rest say once, few, many or name a class of expanded clone.

CDR3 length	D gene	clone size	V gene	J gene	CDR3 protein	CDR3 DNA
16	-	-	TRBV18	TRBJ2-2	CASSTTGFANTGELFF	TGTGCCAGCTCAACAACAGGGTTCGCGAACACCGGGGAGCTGTTTTTT
16	TRBD1	-	TRBV9	TRBJ1-4	CASSARQGLGNEKLFF	TGTGCCAGCAGCGCCAGACAGGGGTTGGGAAATGAAAAACTGTTTTTT
15	TRBD1	-	TRBV7-2	TRBJ1-5	CASSLEQGVGQPQHF	TGTGCCAGCAGCTTAGAACAGGGGGTAGGTCAGCCCCAGCATTTT
15	-	-	TRBV19	TRBJ1-3	CASSMVEGSGNTIYF	TGTGCCAGTAGTATGGTCGAGGGTTCTGGAAACACCATATATTTT
11	-	-	TRBV14	TRBJ2-3	CASSQRDTQYF	TGTGCCAGCAGCCAGAGAGATACGCAGTATTTT
13	-	-	TRBV20-1	TRBJ1-5	CSASREANQPQHF	TGCAGTGCTAGTAGGGAGGCCAATCAGCCCCAGCATTTT
15	TRBD1	few	TRBV7-9	TRBJ1-3	CASSFPTGTTNTIYF	TGTGCCAGCAGCTTTCCGACAGGGACAACGAACACCATATATTTT
15	-	-	TRBV30	TRBJ2-1	CAWNRGHQTYNEQFF	TGTGCCTGGAATAGGGGACACCAGACCTACAATGAGCAGTTCTTC
16	TRBD1	-	TRBV7-2	TRBJ2-1	CASSLIVGQGVNEQFF	TGTGCCAGCAGCTTAATAGTGGGGCAGGGGGTCAATGAGCAGTTCTTC
15	-	few	TRBV28	TRBJ1-5	CASSFGGGGNQPQHF	TGTGCCAGCAGTTTCGGCGGGGGGGGCAATCAGCCCCAGCATTTT
16	TRBD1	-	TRBV15	TRBJ1-1	CATSPRRTGVNTEAFF	TGTGCCACCAGCCCTCGCCGGACAGGGGTGAACACTGAAGCTTTCTTT
13	-	-	TRBV18	TRBJ1-1	CASSSDRNTEAFF	TGTGCCAGCTCATCCGACAGGAACACTGAAGCTTTCTTT
13	TRBD1	-	TRBV7-9	TRBJ1-2	CASSPGTGYGYTF	TGTGCCAGCAGCCCCGGGACAGGGTATGGCTACACCTTC
13	-	-	TRBV6-2/TRBV6-3	TRBJ2-7	CASSFLGGNEQYF	TGTGCCAGCAGCTTCTTGGGGGGTAACGAGCAGTACTTC
14	-	-	TRBV27	TRBJ1-1	CASSAQGFFTEAFF	TGTGCCAGCAGTGCGCAGGGTTTCTTCACTGAAGCTTTCTTT
13	-	once	TRBV5-1	TRBJ1-2	CASMAGGIYGYTF	TGCGCCAGCATGGCGGGGGGCATCTATGGCTACACCTTC
15	-	-	TRBV11-3	TRBJ2-1	CASSLAGDTYNEQFF	TGTGCCAGCAGCTTAGCAGGCGACACCTACAATGAGCAGTTCTTC
16	-	-	TRBV6-7	TRBJ1-6	CASNKFDSSYNSPLHF	TGTGCCAGCAATAAATTCGACAGCTCCTATAATTCACCCCTCCACTTT
14	TRBD1	few	TRBV30	TRBJ1-1	CAWDQGTGNTEAFF	TGTGCCTGGGATCAAGGGACAGGGAACACTGAAGCTTTCTTT
16	-	-	TRBV9	TRBJ2-2	CASSDRLPANTGELFF	TGTGCCAGCAGCGATAGACTGCCCGCGAACACCGGGGAGCTGTTTTTT
16	TRBD1	-	TRBV18	TRBJ1-3	CASSLPGQGIGNTIYF	TGTGCCAGCTCACTCCCGGGACAGGGAATTGGAAACACCATATATTTT
12	TRBD1	once	TRBV6-6	TRBJ1-3	CASSNRGDTIYF	TGTGCCAGCAGCAACAGGGGGGACACCATATATTTT
13	TRBD1	-	TRBV6-5	TRBJ1-5	CASSHRGEQPQHF	TGTGCCAGCAGTCACAGGGGGGAGCAGCCCCAGCATTTT
15	TRBD1	-	TRBV9	TRBJ2-7	CASSVDSGQGYEQYF	TGTGCCAGCAGCGTAGATTCAGGACAGGGCTACGAGCAGTACTTC
11	-	once	TRBV29-1	TRBJ1-3	CSVSLGNTIYF	TGCAGCGTTTCCCTAGGAAACACCATATATTTT
17	TRBD2	-	TRBV11-3	TRBJ2-3	CASSLVLSGRAIDTQYF	TGTGCCAGCAGCTTAGTACTCAGCGGGAGGGCCATAGATACGCAGTATTTT
16	-	-	TRBV7-2	TRBJ2-2	CASSLSRGGNTGELFF	TGTGCCAGCAGCTTAAGCAGGGGTGGGAACACCGGGGAGCTGTTTTTT
15	-	-	TRBV7-2	TRBJ2-1	CASSLRDSPLNEQFF	TGTGCCAGCAGCTTACGGGACTCCCCCTTGAATGAGCAGTTCTTC
14	-	once	TRBV28	TRBJ1-1	CASSPHDLSTEAFF	TGTGCCAGCAGCCCCCACGACTTGAGCACTGAAGCTTTCTTT
14	TRBD2	-	TRBV7-2	TRBJ2-7	CASSFLAGTSEQYF	TGTGCCAGCAGCTTCTTAGCGGGAACTTCCGAGCAGTACTTC
13	-	once	TRBV10-3	TRBJ1-1	CAIRARGWTEAFF	TGTGCCATCAGGGCTAGGGGGTGGACTGAAGCTTTCTTT
13	TRBD1	-	TRBV18	TRBJ1-5	CASSGTEYQPQHF	TGTGCCAGCTCAGGGACAGAATATCAGCCCCAGCATTTT
14	TRBD2	-	TRBV19	TRBJ2-7	CASSINSGSGEQYF	TGTGCCAGTAGTATAAATAGCGGGAGTGGGGAGCAGTACTTC
12	-	-	TRBV2	TRBJ2-1	CASSEARGGQFF	TGTGCCAGCAGTGAAGCAAGGGGGGGGCAGTTCTTC
15	-	-	TRBV6-5	TRBJ1-2	CASSPLGVTNYGYTF	TGTGCCAGCAGCCCACTCGGGGTGACGAACTATGGCTACACCTTC
15	-	-	TRBV4-1	TRBJ1-1	CASSQDGGGVGEAFF	TGCGCCAGCAGCCAAGACGGGGGAGGTGTAGGTGAAGCTTTCTTT
15	-	once	TRBV9	TRBJ2-1	CASSVTGSWYNEQFF	TGTGCCAGCAGCGTAACCGGGAGTTGGTACAATGAGCAGTTCTTC
14	-	few	TRBV5-1	TRBJ2-7	CASSLTTTEYEQYF	TGCGCCAGCAGCTTGACGACGACAGAATACGAGCAGTACTTC
16	TRBD2	-	TRBV18	TRBJ2-1	CASSSQGTSGTNEQFF	TGTGCCAGCTCATCACAAGGGACTAGCGGCACGAATGAGCAGTTCTTC
13	TRBD2	-	TRBV10-3	TRBJ2-7	CAAWTSGTYEQYF	TGTGCCGCCTGGACTAGCGGGACCTACGAGCAGTACTTC
15	TRBD1	few	TRBV13	TRBJ2-7	CASSNGQGRHYEQYF	TGTGCCAGCAGCAATGGACAGGGGCGGCACTACGAGCAGTACTTC
13	-	-	TRBV27	TRBJ1-1	CASSFSWGAEAFF	TGTGCCAGCAGTTTCAGTTGGGGCGCTGAAGCTTTCTTT
15	TRBD2	-	TRBV5-1	TRBJ2-7	CASSLGLAGGGEQYF	TGCGCCAGCAGCTTGGGACTAGCGGGAGGGGGCGAGCAGTACTTC
17	TRBD2	-	TRBV7-8	TRBJ2-1	CASSFTTPGLGFDEQFF	TGTGCCAGCAGCTTCACAACACCGGGACTAGGCTTCGATGAGCAGTTCTTC
14	-	-	TRBV11-2	TRBJ1-4	CASSPGLLNEKLFF	TGTGCCAGCAGCCCAGGATTGTTGAATGAAAAACTGTTTTTT
16	TRBD2	-	TRBV9	TRBJ2-5	CASSERLAGDGETQYF	TGTGCCAGCAGCGAGAGGCTAGCGGGAGATGGAGAGACCCAGTACTTC
16	-	-	TRBV6-5	TRBJ1-1	CASSYGWSGVNTEAFF	TGTGCCAGCAGTTATGGGTGGTCGGGGGTGAACACTGAAGCTTTCTTT
12	-	-	TRBV7-9	TRBJ2-1	CASSPGHNEQFF	TGTGCCAGCAGCCCCGGTCACAATGAGCAGTTCTTC
13	-	once	TRBV11-3	TRBJ2-2	CASSLDGTGELFF	TGTGCCAGCAGCTTAGACGGGACCGGGGAGCTGTTTTTT
13	TRBD1	few	TRBV11-3	TRBJ2-7	CASSPGQQYEQYF	TGTGCCAGCAGCCCGGGACAGCAATACGAGCAGTACTTC
12	-	-	TRBV3-1/TRBV3-2	TRBJ1-2	CASSQTANGYTF	TGTGCCAGCAGCCAAACAGCCAATGGCTACACCTTC
11	-	-	TRBV20-1	TRBJ2-3	CSAPVLDTQYF	TGCAGTGCCCCGGTACTTGATACGCAGTATTTT
14	-	few	TRBV7-7	TRBJ2-5	CASSVPGGQETQYF	TGTGCCAGCAGCGTGCCGGGTGGGCAAGAGACCCAGTACTTC
14	TRBD1	-	TRBV3-1/TRBV3-2	TRBJ2-2	CASRRTGETGELFF	TGTGCCAGCAGACGGACAGGAGAGACCGGGGAGCTGTTTTTT
15	-	-	TRBV7-6	TRBJ1-1	CASSLGGLLVSEAFF	TGTGCCAGCAGCTTGGGGGGGCTCCTAGTATCTGAAGCTTTCTTT